This T cell receptor (beta chain) comes out of a study of response to subunit inactivated influenza vaccine. Study observations and caveats: Authors suggested seasonal influenza vaccinations each recruit few new T cells.

TCRdb re-analysed the RT-PCR reads in MiXCR, keeping a single row per CDR3 protein. Among more than 400,000 distinct CDR3 sequences listed, approximately 7.3% were seen once. As concerns this clonotype: Its target is unknown.

The CDR3 runs 16 residues. V shed 1 base, J shed 8 bases, and the junction held 8 bases outside the gene matches. Germline CDR1 and CDR2: SEHNR and FQNEAQ (reference sequence). Source: PBMCs from blood, taken around 25 months after vaccination. The clonotype originates from a man between 45 and 75 years old who received an inactivated influenza vaccine. This chain connects TRBV7-9 to TRBJ2-1, with 10 bases aligning to TRBD2. The CDR3 DNA sequence: TGTGCCAGCAGCTTAGAGCCGGGACTAGCGTTGGATGAGCAGTTCTTC. Protein: CASSLEPGLALDEQFF.